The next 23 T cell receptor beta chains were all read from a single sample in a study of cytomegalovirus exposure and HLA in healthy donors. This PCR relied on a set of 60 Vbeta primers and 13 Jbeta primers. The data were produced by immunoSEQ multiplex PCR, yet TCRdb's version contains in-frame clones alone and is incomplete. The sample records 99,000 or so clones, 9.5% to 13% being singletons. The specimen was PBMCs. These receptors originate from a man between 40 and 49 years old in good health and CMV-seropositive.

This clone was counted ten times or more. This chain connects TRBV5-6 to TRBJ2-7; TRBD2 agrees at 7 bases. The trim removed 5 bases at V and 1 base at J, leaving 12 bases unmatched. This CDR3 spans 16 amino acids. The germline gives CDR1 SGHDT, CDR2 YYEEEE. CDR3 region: CASSPRRTSYSYEQYF. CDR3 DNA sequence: TGTGCCAGCAGTCCCCGCCGGACTAGTTATTCCTACGAGCAGTACTTC. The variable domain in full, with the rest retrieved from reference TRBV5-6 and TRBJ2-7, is DAGVTQSPTHLIKTRGQQVTLRCSPKSGHDTVSWYQQALGQGPQFIFQYYEEEERQRGNFPDRFSGHQFPNYSSELNVNALLLGDSALYLCASSPRRTSYSYEQYFGPGTRLTVT.

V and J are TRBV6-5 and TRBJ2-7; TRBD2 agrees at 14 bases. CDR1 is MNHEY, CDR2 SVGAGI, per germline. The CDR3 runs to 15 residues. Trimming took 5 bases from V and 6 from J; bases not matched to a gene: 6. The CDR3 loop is CASSKGLAGASEQYF. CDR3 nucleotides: TGTGCCAGCAGTAAGGGACTAGCGGGAGCTAGCGAGCAGTACTTC.

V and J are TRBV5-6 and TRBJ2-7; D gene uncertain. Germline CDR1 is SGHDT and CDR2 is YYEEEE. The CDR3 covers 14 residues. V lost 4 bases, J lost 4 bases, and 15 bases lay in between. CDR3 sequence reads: CASSDIKSPYEQYF. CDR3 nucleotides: TGTGCCAGCAGCGACATTAAGTCTCCATACGAGCAGTACTTC.

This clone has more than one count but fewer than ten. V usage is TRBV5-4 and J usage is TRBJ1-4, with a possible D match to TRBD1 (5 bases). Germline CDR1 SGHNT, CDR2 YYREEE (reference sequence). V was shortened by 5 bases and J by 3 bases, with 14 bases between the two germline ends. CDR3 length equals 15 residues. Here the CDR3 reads CASSQQGGSNEKLFF. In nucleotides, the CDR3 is TGTGCCAGCAGTCAGCAGGGTGGCTCTAATGAAAAACTGTTTTTT.

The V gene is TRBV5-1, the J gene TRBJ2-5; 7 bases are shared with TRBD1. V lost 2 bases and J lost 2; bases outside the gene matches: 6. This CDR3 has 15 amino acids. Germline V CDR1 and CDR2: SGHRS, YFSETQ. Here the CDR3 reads CASSFTGADQETQYF. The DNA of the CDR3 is TGCGCCAGCAGCTTCACAGGGGCCGATCAAGAGACCCAGTACTTC.

Written as DNA, the CDR3 is TGTGCCAGCAGTGTGGACAGGGGTATTTTAACCTCTGGGGCCAACGTCCTGACTTTC. It specifies CASSVDRGILTSGANVLTF. V gene TRBV28 combines with J gene TRBJ2-6; 9 bases are shared with TRBD1. The CDR3 spans 19 residues. In germline, CDR1 is MDHEN, CDR2 SYDVKM. V was clipped by 5 bases and J by 0 bases; unmatched bases: 11.

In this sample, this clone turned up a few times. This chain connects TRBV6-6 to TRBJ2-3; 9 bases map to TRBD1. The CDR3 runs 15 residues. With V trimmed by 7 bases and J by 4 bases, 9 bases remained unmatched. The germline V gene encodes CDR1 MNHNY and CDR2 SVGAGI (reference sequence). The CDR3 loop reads CASTPPGQGPDTQYF. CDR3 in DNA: TGTGCCAGCACCCCACCGGGACAGGGTCCAGATACGCAGTATTTT.

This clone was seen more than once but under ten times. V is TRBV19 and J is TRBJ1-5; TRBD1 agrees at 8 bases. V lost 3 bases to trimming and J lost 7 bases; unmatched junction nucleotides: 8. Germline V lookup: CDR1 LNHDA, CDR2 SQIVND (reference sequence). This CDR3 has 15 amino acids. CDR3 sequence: CASSIVDRGVQPQHF. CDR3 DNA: TGTGCCAGTAGTATTGTAGACAGGGGAGTACAGCCCCAGCATTTT.

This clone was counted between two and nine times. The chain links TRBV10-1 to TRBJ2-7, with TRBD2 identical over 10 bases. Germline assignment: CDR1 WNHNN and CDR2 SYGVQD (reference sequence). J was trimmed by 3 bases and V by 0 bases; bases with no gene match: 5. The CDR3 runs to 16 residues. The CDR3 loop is CASSESKSSGSYEQYF. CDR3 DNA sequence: TGCGCCAGCAGTGAGTCGAAGTCTAGCGGGAGCTACGAGCAGTACTTC.

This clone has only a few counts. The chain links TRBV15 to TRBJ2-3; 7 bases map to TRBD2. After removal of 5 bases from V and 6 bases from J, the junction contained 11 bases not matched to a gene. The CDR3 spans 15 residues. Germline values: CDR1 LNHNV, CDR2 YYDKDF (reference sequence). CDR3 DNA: TGTGCCACCAGCGACGATGCGGGAGTAAAGGATACGCAGTATTTT. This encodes CATSDDAGVKDTQYF.

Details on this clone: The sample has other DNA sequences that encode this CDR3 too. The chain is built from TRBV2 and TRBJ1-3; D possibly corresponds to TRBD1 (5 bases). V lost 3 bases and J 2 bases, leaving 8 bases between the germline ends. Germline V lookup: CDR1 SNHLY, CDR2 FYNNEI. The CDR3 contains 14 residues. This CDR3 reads CASSEGRAGNTIYF. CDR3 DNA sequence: TGTGCCAGCAGTGAGGGCAGGGCTGGAAACACCATATATTTT.

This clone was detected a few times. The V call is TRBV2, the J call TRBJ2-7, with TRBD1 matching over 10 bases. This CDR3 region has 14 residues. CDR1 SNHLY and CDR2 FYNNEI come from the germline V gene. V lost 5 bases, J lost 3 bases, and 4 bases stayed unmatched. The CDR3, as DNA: TGTGCCAGCAGTTTAGGACAGGGGGGCTACGAGCAGTACTTC. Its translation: CASSLGQGGYEQYF. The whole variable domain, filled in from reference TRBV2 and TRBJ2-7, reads EPEVTQTPSHQVTQMGQEVILRCVPISNHLYFYWYRQILGQKVEFLVSFYNNEISEKSEIFDDQFSVERPDGSNFTLKIRSTKLEDSAMYFCASSLGQGGYEQYFGPGTRLTVT.

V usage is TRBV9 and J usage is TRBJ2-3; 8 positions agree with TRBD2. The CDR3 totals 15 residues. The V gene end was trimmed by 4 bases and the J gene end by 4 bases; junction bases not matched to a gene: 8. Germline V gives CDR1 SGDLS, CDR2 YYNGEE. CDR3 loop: CASSPSGRGPDTQYF. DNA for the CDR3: TGTGCCAGCAGCCCTAGCGGGCGAGGGCCAGATACGCAGTATTTT.

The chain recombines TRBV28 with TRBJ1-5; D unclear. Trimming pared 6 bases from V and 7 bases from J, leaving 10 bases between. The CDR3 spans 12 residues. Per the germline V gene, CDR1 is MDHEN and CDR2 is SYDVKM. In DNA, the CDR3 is TGTGCCAGCAGGCAAGAGGGCCAGCCCCAGCATTTT. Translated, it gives CASRQEGQPQHF. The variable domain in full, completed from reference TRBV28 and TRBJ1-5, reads DVKVTQSSRYLVKRTGEKVFLECVQDMDHENMFWYRQDPGLGLRLIYFSYDVKMKEKGDIPEGYSVSREKKERFSLILESASTNQTSMYLCASRQEGQPQHFGDGTRLSIL.

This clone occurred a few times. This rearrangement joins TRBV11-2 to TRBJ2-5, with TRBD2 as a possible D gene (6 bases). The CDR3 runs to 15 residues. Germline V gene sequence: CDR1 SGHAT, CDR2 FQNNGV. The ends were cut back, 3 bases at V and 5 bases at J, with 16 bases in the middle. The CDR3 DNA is TGTGCCAGCAGCTTGTGGTTTGCGGGACGGGAGACCCAGTACTTC. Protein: CASSLWFAGRETQYF.

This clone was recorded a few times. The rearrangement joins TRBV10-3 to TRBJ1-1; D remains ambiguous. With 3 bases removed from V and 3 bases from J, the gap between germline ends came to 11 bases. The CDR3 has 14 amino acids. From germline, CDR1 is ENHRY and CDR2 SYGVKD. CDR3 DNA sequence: TGTGCCATCAGTGAAGGAGGAGGGTACACTGAAGCTTTCTTT. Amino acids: CAISEGGGYTEAFF.

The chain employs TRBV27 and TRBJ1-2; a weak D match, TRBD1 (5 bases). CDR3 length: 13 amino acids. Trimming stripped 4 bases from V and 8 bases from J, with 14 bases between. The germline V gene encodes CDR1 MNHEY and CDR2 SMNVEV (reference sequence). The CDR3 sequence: CASSSEQGVGYTF. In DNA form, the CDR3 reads TGTGCCAGCAGTTCGGAGCAGGGTGTAGGCTACACCTTC.

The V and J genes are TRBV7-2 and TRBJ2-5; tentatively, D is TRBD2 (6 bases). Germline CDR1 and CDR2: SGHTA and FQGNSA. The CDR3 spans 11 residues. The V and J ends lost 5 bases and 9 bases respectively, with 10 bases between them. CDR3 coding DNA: TGTGCCAGCAGCCGCCGGGACTCCCAGTACTTC. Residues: CASSRRDSQYF.

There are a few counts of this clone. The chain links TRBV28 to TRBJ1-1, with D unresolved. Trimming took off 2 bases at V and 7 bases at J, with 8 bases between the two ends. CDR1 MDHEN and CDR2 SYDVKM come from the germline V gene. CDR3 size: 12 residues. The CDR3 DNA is TGTGCCAGCAGTTTACTACAGTATGAAGCTTTCTTT. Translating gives CASSLLQYEAFF.

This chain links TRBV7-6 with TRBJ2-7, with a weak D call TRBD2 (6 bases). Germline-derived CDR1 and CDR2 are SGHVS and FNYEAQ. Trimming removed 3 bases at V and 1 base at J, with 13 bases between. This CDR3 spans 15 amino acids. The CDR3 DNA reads TGTGCCAGCAGCTTGGGACCGGGACTTTCCTACGAGCAGTACTTC. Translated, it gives CASSLGPGLSYEQYF.

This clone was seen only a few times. The CDR3 DNA sequence: TGTGCCAGCAGCCCTTCCCGCAATGAGCAGTTCTTC. It yields the protein CASSPSRNEQFF. The chain has TRBV6-5 and TRBJ2-1; D unclear. Trimming took off 6 bases at V and 6 bases at J, with 9 bases between the two ends. Per the germline V gene, CDR1 is MNHEY and CDR2 is SVGAGI. This CDR3 comprises 12 residues.

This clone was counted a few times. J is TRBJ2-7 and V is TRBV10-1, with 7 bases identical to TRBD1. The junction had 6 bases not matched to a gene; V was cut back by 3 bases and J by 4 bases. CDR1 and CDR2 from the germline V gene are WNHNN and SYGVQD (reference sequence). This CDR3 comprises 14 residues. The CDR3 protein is CASSEGGLEYEQYF. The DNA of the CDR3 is TGCGCCAGCAGTGAAGGGGGCTTGGAATACGAGCAGTACTTC.

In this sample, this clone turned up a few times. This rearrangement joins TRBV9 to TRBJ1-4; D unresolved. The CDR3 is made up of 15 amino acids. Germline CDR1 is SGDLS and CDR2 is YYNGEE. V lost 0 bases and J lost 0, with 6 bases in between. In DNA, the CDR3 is TGTGCCAGCAGCGTAGGTAGCTCAACTAATGAAAAACTGTTTTTT. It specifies CASSVGSSTNEKLFF. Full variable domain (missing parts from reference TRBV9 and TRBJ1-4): DSGVTQTPKHLITATGQRVTLRCSPRSGDLSVYWYQQSLDQGLQFLIQYYNGEERAKGNILERFSAQQFPDLHSELNLSSLELGDSALYFCASSVGSSTNEKLFFGSGTQLSVL.